These T cell receptor beta chains were read from a single sample in a study of early stage breast cancer tumors. TCRdb's copy holds only in-frame clones and misses some; the assay was immunoSEQ multiplex PCR. The profile shows tens of thousands of clones, around three quarters of them singletons. Sequences were obtained from blood. These receptors were collected from a person between 30 and 45 years old with breast cancer. Each CDR3 is given with its conserved first and last residue. A D gene is named only where the DNA matches it firmly. Size is omitted from some rows. Given values are once, few, many or a class for expanded clones.

v_gene	abundance	d_gene	j_gene	CDR3nt	CDR3aa
TRBV5-1	.	TRBD1	TRBJ2-2	TGCGCCAGCAGACGGACAGGCGCGAACACCGGGGAGCTGTTTTTT	CASRRTGANTGELFF
TRBV5-1	few	TRBD2	TRBJ2-7	TGCGCCAGCAGACCGGGACTAGCGGGCTACGAGCAGTACTTC	CASRPGLAGYEQYF
TRBV14	.	.	TRBJ2-3	TGTGCCAGCAGCCCCCGGTCCGGGATCGCAGATACGCAGTATTTT	CASSPRSGIADTQYF
TRBV5-4	.	TRBD1	TRBJ2-7	TGTGCCAGCAGCATGGGACAGTCCTACGAGCAGTACTTC	CASSMGQSYEQYF
TRBV7-8	few	.	TRBJ1-5	TGTGCCAGCAGCTTAGGGGGAGGTCAGCCCCAGCATTTT	CASSLGGGQPQHF
TRBV10-3	.	.	TRBJ2-6	TGTGCCATCAGTGAGTCTCCGGGACCTGGCGCCTCTGGGGCCAACGTCCTGACTTTC	CAISESPGPGASGANVLTF
TRBV4-2	.	.	TRBJ1-2	TGTGCCAGCAGCCAAGGTGATCGGGACGGCTACACCTTC	CASSQGDRDGYTF
TRBV6-5	.	TRBD1	TRBJ1-2	TGTGCCAGCAGTCACAGGACAGGCCTGGGATATGGCTACACCTTC	CASSHRTGLGYGYTF
TRBV20-1	.	.	TRBJ2-5	TGCAGTGCCGCCCCGGGAGAGACCCAGTACTTC	CSAAPGETQYF
TRBV11-1	.	.	TRBJ1-1	TGTGCCAGCAGCCGTCGAAATGTCAACACTGAAGCTTTCTTT	CASSRRNVNTEAFF
TRBV11-2	.	.	TRBJ1-3	TGTGCCAGCAGCTTGACAGGTTCGTCTGGAAACACCATATATTTT	CASSLTGSSGNTIYF
TRBV7-2	.	TRBD1	TRBJ1-2	TGTGCCAGCAGCTTAGAGGGGACAGGGGGGAACTATGGCTACACCTTC	CASSLEGTGGNYGYTF
TRBV6-1	.	.	TRBJ2-3	TGTGCCAGCTCCGAGGGCGCAAGTCCAGATACGCAGTATTTT	CASSEGASPDTQYF
TRBV27	few	.	TRBJ1-1	TGTGCCAGCAGCGGAACGGGCACTGAAGCTTTCTTT	CASSGTGTEAFF
TRBV28	.	TRBD1	TRBJ1-3	TGTGCCAGCAGTTTATCAGGACAGGGGGCAACTGGAAACACCATATATTTT	CASSLSGQGATGNTIYF
TRBV19	.	TRBD2	TRBJ2-5	TGTGCCTCCCGAGCAACTAGCGGATACGAGGACCAAGAGACCCAGTACTTC	CASRATSGYEDQETQYF
TRBV5-8	.	.	TRBJ2-7	TGTGCCAGCACCCCCCTTGAAGGGTACGAGCAGTACTTC	CASTPLEGYEQYF
TRBV5-1	.	TRBD1	TRBJ1-1	TGCGCCAGCAGCTTACTAGACAGGGGGACCACTGAAGCTTTCTTT	CASSLLDRGTTEAFF
TRBV18	few	.	TRBJ1-4	TGTGCCAGCTCACCACTCGACGTTGCAACTAATGAAAAACTGTTTTTT	CASSPLDVATNEKLFF
TRBV21-1	.	.	TRBJ2-7	TGTGCCAGCAGCAACTCTCAGGGGCACTCCTACGAGCAGTACTTC	CASSNSQGHSYEQYF
TRBV7-2	.	.	TRBJ2-1	TGTGCCAGCAGCCTAACCTACAATGAGCAGTTCTTC	CASSLTYNEQFF
TRBV20-1	.	.	TRBJ2-7	TGCAGTGCTAGAGACAGGGGCGAGCAGTACTTC	CSARDRGEQYF
TRBV2	once	TRBD2	TRBJ2-7	TGTGCCAGCAGAGCGGGGGGACACTCCTACGAGCAGTACTTC	CASRAGGHSYEQYF
TRBV27	few	.	TRBJ2-1	TGTGCCAGCAGTATGTACAATGAGCAGTTCTTC	CASSMYNEQFF
TRBV2	.	.	TRBJ1-5	TGTGCCAGCAGTGAAGTCAGGGTGGACCAGCCCCAGCATTTT	CASSEVRVDQPQHF
TRBV29-1	.	.	TRBJ2-7	TGCAGCGTTGAAGATCCTGGGGGCGCGGGATACTACGAGCAGTACTTC	CSVEDPGGAGYYEQYF
TRBV4-1	.	.	TRBJ2-5	TGCGCCAGCAGCCAAGATCAGGGGGAGGGCGAGACCCAGTACTTC	CASSQDQGEGETQYF
TRBV9	.	.	TRBJ1-1	TGTGCCAGCAGCTCTACAGGTATGAACACTGAAGCTTTCTTT	CASSSTGMNTEAFF
TRBV4-1	.	.	TRBJ1-5	TGCGCCAGCAGCCCCTTAGAGAGGGGAGAGCCCCAGCATTTT	CASSPLERGEPQHF
TRBV7-3	.	TRBD2	TRBJ2-3	TGTGCCAGCAGCTTTCGTAGCGGGAGAGTAGGAGATACGCAGTATTTT	CASSFRSGRVGDTQYF
TRBV7-2	.	.	TRBJ1-3	TGTGCCAGCAGCTTCGTGTCCTCTGGAAACACCATATATTTT	CASSFVSSGNTIYF
TRBV14	few	TRBD1	TRBJ2-7	TGTGCCAGCAGCCAAGTCCAGGGGGCCTACGAGCAGTACTTC	CASSQVQGAYEQYF
TRBV11-2	once	.	TRBJ2-3	TGTGCCAGCAGCTCACCCCCGGGGTTCCAGTCCACAGATACGCAGTATTTT	CASSSPPGFQSTDTQYF
TRBV10-3	.	TRBD1	TRBJ2-7	TGTGCCATCAGTGACCCGGGACAGGGCTCCTACGAGCAGTACTTC	CAISDPGQGSYEQYF
TRBV18	once	TRBD2	TRBJ2-7	TGTGCCAGCTCACCGCCGGGACTAGCTACCTACGAGCAGTACTTC	CASSPPGLATYEQYF
TRBV13	.	TRBD2	TRBJ2-1	TGTGCCAGCAGCTCGAGCGGGAGGCCCACCTACAATGAGCAGTTCTTC	CASSSSGRPTYNEQFF
TRBV18	once	.	TRBJ2-5	TGTGCCAGCTCAGGGAGCCGGGAGACCCAGTACTTC	CASSGSRETQYF
TRBV19	.	TRBD2	TRBJ2-1	TGTGCCAGTAGTAGAGGCGGGAGAGTCAACAATGAGCAGTTCTTC	CASSRGGRVNNEQFF
TRBV11-2	.	.	TRBJ1-4	TGTGCCAGCAGCCCTGAATGGGGGGTCGGTGAAAAACTGTTTTTT	CASSPEWGVGEKLFF
TRBV10-3	.	.	TRBJ1-1	TGTGCCACCGCTTGGGGGGGAGAGACTGAAGCTTTCTTT	CATAWGGETEAFF
TRBV5-4	once	.	TRBJ1-1	TGTGCCAGCAAGCCGGGAGAAGGCCTCCCTGAAGCTTTCTTT	CASKPGEGLPEAFF
TRBV9	once	.	TRBJ2-5	TGTGCCAGCAGCGCAGGGGTACGGTTAGTCGAGACCCAGTACTTC	CASSAGVRLVETQYF
TRBV19	.	TRBD1	TRBJ1-2	TGTGCCAGTCTCCTCCAGGGGGCCCGGAACTATGGCTACACCTTC	CASLLQGARNYGYTF
TRBV6-5	.	TRBD2	TRBJ2-7	TGTGCCAGCAGGGCAAGCGGGAGGGGAAACGAGCAGTACTTC	CASRASGRGNEQYF
TRBV27	once	.	TRBJ2-5	TGTGCCAGCAGTTTACGGGCGGTCCAAGAGACCCAGTACTTC	CASSLRAVQETQYF
TRBV7-2	.	.	TRBJ2-1	TGTGCCAGCAGCTCCTCAAATGAGCAGTTCTTC	CASSSSNEQFF
TRBV7-2	.	.	TRBJ2-7	TGTGCCAGCAGCTTAGCAGGGTATCCCTACGAGCAGTACTTC	CASSLAGYPYEQYF
TRBV23-1	.	.	TRBJ2-3	TGCGCCAGCAGTCGGCACGCTAGCACAGATACGCAGTATTTT	CASSRHASTDTQYF
TRBV5-4	.	.	TRBJ2-5	TGTGCCAGCAGCTTGACCTCCAACTTC	CASSLTSNF
TRBV15	.	.	TRBJ1-2	TGTGCCACCAGCAGAGATAAGGCGGGTGGGAACACCTTC	CATSRDKAGGNTF
TRBV4-1	few	.	TRBJ1-6	TGCGCCAGCAGCCACCCCTTTTCACCCCTCCACTTT	CASSHPFSPLHF
TRBV30	few	.	TRBJ1-6	TGTGCCTGGACTACCGGTCGATTTGATAATTCACCCCTCCACTTT	CAWTTGRFDNSPLHF
TRBV6-5	few	.	TRBJ2-7	TGTGCCAGCAGTTACACCCGAGTAAGTACGGAGCAGTACTTC	CASSYTRVSTEQYF
TRBV10-2	.	.	TRBJ1-1	TGCGCCAGCAGTGAATCGGCAGGCGGATGGAACACTGAAGCTTTCTTT	CASSESAGGWNTEAFF